This T cell receptor (beta chain) was identified in a study of cytotoxic CD8 clonotypes in ibrutinib-treated CLL. Per the germline V gene, CDR1 is SGHRS and CDR2 is YFSETQ. This CDR3 has 15 amino acids. V was clipped by 0 bases and J by 5 bases, with 9 bases between them. Note on this clone: The antigen is undetermined.

With sequencing, the targeted depth ranged from 1 in 200,000 to 1 in 1 million T cells. Assay: immunoSEQ multiplex PCR; the TCRdb copy retains only in-frame clones and omits some. Of some 130,000 clones detected, roughly 84% appear once; the ten largest clones hold 2.5% to 3.5%. Study-wide findings and caveats: Clonality rose at ibrutinib response and fell back toward baseline at progression.

Sequencing used PBMCs, obtained after 24 months of ibrutinib treatment. V gene TRBV5-1 combines with J gene TRBJ1-6, with D perhaps matching TRBD1 (5 bases). The receptor was isolated from a human donor with chronic lymphocytic leukemia. The CDR3 DNA is TGCGCCAGCAGCTTGGGGACATACGATAATTCACCCCTCCACTTT. Its protein is CASSLGTYDNSPLHF. Using reference TRBV5-1 and TRBJ1-6 for the parts outside the CDR3, the full variable domain is KAGVTQTPRYLIKTRGQQVTLSCSPISGHRSVSWYQQTPGQGLQFLFEYFSETQRNKGNFPGRFSGRQFSNSRSEMNVSTLELGDSALYLCASSLGTYDNSPLHFGNGTRLTVT.